This section outlines one T cell receptor (beta chain) sequence together with its context. This entry comes from a study of blood T cell repertoires in COVID-19. Study at large: Samples taken during acute and convalescent COVID-19 were collected in the United States, Italy and Spain. The analysed material was cDNA or gDNA that came from T cells, B-cell-depleted T cells, or PBMCs.

The V gene end was trimmed by 5 bases and the J gene end by 8 bases; junction bases not matched to a gene: 10. CDR3 length equals 14 residues. Germline CDR1 is MNHEY and CDR2 is SVGAGI. In the study's own analysis: Reference gene primer amplification gave nucleated cell count estimates. This table comes from immunoSEQ multiplex PCR, and its TCRdb copy is limited to in-frame clones, with some not included. The V and J calls and clone size are taken from that table; D and trimming were inferred from the DNA. Here the sample spans under 70,000 clones, 90% being singletons. The sequence derives from a human donor with active COVID-19. The donor label of this sample is uncertain. This chain uses TRBV6-5 with TRBJ1-2, with 8 bases fitting TRBD1. Source material: peripheral blood. CDR3 in amino acids: CASSPDRVHPGYTF. The CDR3 coding sequence is TGTGCCAGCAGTCCGGACAGGGTTCATCCGGGCTACACCTTC.